This TCR beta chain emerged from a study of beta chain features in type 1 diabetes. Study-wide points: Researchers reported that naive, central memory and Treg TCRB repertoires appeared more similar in patients than in healthy donors. Type 1 diabetes patients had moderately but significantly shorter TCRB CDR3s in all four CD4+ subsets.

Since all of the isolated RNA was reverse transcribed, expressed TCRB transcripts were what got sequenced. Measured with immunoSEQ multiplex PCR; TCRdb has only the in-frame clones, and not every one. The sample holds approximately 260,000 clones, over 20% seen once. Note on this clone: Its target is not known.

Sorting of CD4+ naive, central memory, regulatory and stem cell-like memory cells was performed via CD45RO/CCR7/CD25/CD127/CD95/CD27. V gave up 5 bases and J gave up 2 bases; unmatched junction bases: 6. This CDR3 is built from 15 residues. Germline-derived CDR1 and CDR2 are MNHNY and SVGAGI (reference sequence). The chain carries TRBV6-6 and TRBJ2-3; 8 bases match TRBD2. The receptor was isolated from a woman aged 40 to 50 with type 1 diabetes. Specimen: naive CD4+ T cells from blood. The CDR3 region is CASSGRGGYTDTQYF. DNA of the CDR3: TGTGCCAGCAGTGGTCGGGGGGGCTACACAGATACGCAGTATTTT.